A single sample gave rise to the 5 T cell receptor beta chains below, sequenced in a study of beta chain features in type 1 diabetes. Which antigens these TCRs recognize remains unknown. Expressed TCRB transcripts were sequenced because the entire RNA isolate underwent reverse transcription. Sequencing used immunoSEQ multiplex PCR; TCRdb keeps in-frame clones, though not all of them. The table has about 650,000 clones, roughly 12% seen once. Findings of the study overall: Type 1 diabetes patients had moderately but significantly shorter TCRB CDR3s in all four CD4+ subsets.

The sequenced sample consisted of naive CD4+ T cells from blood. Receptors originate from a man aged 25-40 years with type 1 diabetes.

This clone showed up just a few times. The V gene is TRBV7-2, the J gene TRBJ1-1; D may be TRBD1 (5 bases). This CDR3 is built from 13 residues. V was pared by 4 bases and J by 9 bases, with 15 bases between. Germline V gene data show CDR1 as SGHTA and CDR2 as FQGNSA. The CDR3 sequence is CASSSYRISQAFF. DNA of the CDR3: TGTGCCAGCAGCTCCTACAGGATTTCTCAAGCTTTCTTT.

This sequence joins TRBV30 and TRBJ1-4; D ambiguous. Germline CDR1 is GTSNPN and CDR2 is SVGIG (reference sequence). The V and J ends lost 3 bases and 7 bases respectively, with 6 bases between them. CDR3 size: 11 residues. CDR3 loop: CAWSNSEKLFF. In DNA, the CDR3 is TGTGCCTGGAGCAACAGTGAAAAACTGTTTTTT.

This clone was detected only a few times. The J gene is TRBJ2-5, the V gene TRBV5-1, with D unclear. There are 15 residues in the CDR3. Germline CDR1 and CDR2: SGHRS and YFSETQ. The V gene lost 1 base and the J gene lost 0 bases, with 10 bases spanning the gap. DNA for the CDR3: TGCGCCAGCAGCTTGAATACTGAGTACCAAGAGACCCAGTACTTC. This gives the protein CASSLNTEYQETQYF.

This clone has only a few counts. The chain links TRBV10-3 to TRBJ1-1; 8 bases map to TRBD1. This CDR3 is built from 14 residues. V was clipped by 8 bases and J by 1 base; unmatched bases: 6. CDR1 and CDR2 from the germline V gene are ENHRY and SYGVKD. The CDR3 DNA is TGTGCCATCTTACCCGGGACAGGGAACACTGAAGCTTTCTTT. This gives the protein CAILPGTGNTEAFF.

The chain joins TRBV19 to TRBJ2-1, with TRBD1 matching 7 bases. Germline loops: CDR1 LNHDA, CDR2 SQIVND (reference sequence). V dropped 5 bases and J dropped 3; count of bases not matched to a gene: 10. The CDR3 is 16 amino acids. This CDR3 is CASSVTPGQIYNEQFF. The CDR3 DNA sequence: TGTGCCAGTAGTGTAACCCCGGGACAGATCTACAATGAGCAGTTCTTC.